These T cell receptor beta chains were read from a single sample in a study of CD8 T cells in Susac syndrome. MiXCR was run by TCRdb on the immunoSEQ multiplex PCR reads, yielding one entry per CDR3 protein. The sample shows approximately 50,000 distinct CDR3 sequences, over 90% of them seen only once. The sequenced material came from CD8+ T cells from PBMCs. These receptors originate from a human donor with Susac syndrome. Each CDR3 is given with its conserved first and last residue. A D gene is named only where the DNA matches it firmly. Size values are once, few and many counts, or a class for expanded clones, and some rows have none.

TRBV12-3/TRBV12-4	NA	TRBD1	TRBJ2-6	TGTGCCAGCAGTTTGTTTGTGACAGGGCCTGGGGCCAACGTCCTGACTTTC	CASSLFVTGPGANVLTF
TRBV20-1	NA	NA	TRBJ2-6	TGCGGGGGGGGGACACTTCGCTCTGGGGCCAACGTCCTGACTTTC	CGGGTLRSGANVLTF
TRBV19	once	NA	TRBJ2-4	TGTGCCAGTAGTCCCCTCGGAGACAGTTTAGCCAAAAACATTCAGTACTTC	CASSPLGDSLAKNIQYF
TRBV5-1	NA	NA	TRBJ2-7	TGCGCCAGCAGCTTTTGGTCAGGGAGCTCCTACGAGCAGTACTTC	CASSFWSGSSYEQYF
TRBV3-1	NA	NA	TRBJ2-3	TGTGCCAGCAGCCAAAGGACAGATACGCAGTATTTT	CASSQRTDTQYF
TRBV15	NA	NA	TRBJ2-2	TGTGCCACCGGTCATTTCTCCGGGGAGCTGTTTTTT	CATGHFSGELFF
TRBV6-1	NA	TRBD2	TRBJ2-5	TGTGCCAGCAGCGGGTGGACTAGCGGTCCCCAGTACCAAGAGACCCAGTACTTC	CASSGWTSGPQYQETQYF
TRBV4-1	NA	NA	TRBJ1-2	TGCGCCAGCAGCCAAGCGGCGGGGGCCCGGGATGGCTACACCTTC	CASSQAAGARDGYTF
TRBV20-1	NA	NA	TRBJ2-1	TGCAGTGCTAGAGTCGACAGGTGGAATGAGCAGTTCTTC	CSARVDRWNEQFF
TRBV24-1	NA	NA	TRBJ2-4	TGTGCCACCAGTGATATTCGACACACGAGGGACATTCAGTACTTC	CATSDIRHTRDIQYF
TRBV25-1	NA	NA	TRBJ2-7	TGTGCCAGCAGTGATTACTCAACAAGCTCCTACGAGCAGTACTTC	CASSDYSTSSYEQYF
TRBV2	NA	NA	TRBJ1-4	TGTGCCAGCCGGGCGCCGGAAAAACTGTTTTTT	CASRAPEKLFF
TRBV21-1	NA	NA	TRBJ2-1	TGTGCCAGACGGGGGGACCCTCTCCATGAGCAGTTCTTC	CARRGDPLHEQFF
TRBV23-1	NA	NA	TRBJ2-1	TGCGCCAGCAGTCAATCGAGGAAGCTGGGGATAGTCGGGAATGAGCAGTTCTTC	CASSQSRKLGIVGNEQFF
TRBV30	NA	TRBD2	TRBJ2-7	TGTGCCTGGAGTGATTTCGGGGGGAGCGAGCAGTACTTC	CAWSDFGGSEQYF